Here is one T cell receptor (beta chain) with its context. This specimen belongs to a study of blood T cell repertoires in COVID-19. Across the study: PBMCs, B-cell-depleted T cells, or T cells provided the cDNA or gDNA that made up the material.

The data were produced by immunoSEQ multiplex PCR, yet TCRdb's version contains in-frame clones alone and is incomplete. The repertoire holds some 390,000 clones, 89% seen once, with about 1.8% in the top ten. The CDR3 is 12 amino acids. Between the trimmed V and J ends, which lost 5 bases and 0 bases, there was a span of 4 bases. The gene calls are TRBV12-3 or TRBV12-4 and TRBJ1-1, with unresolved D. The receptor was isolated from a woman aged 30 to 39 who had recovered from COVID-19. The sample taken for sequencing was PBMCs or T cells enriched from blood (not recorded which). The CDR3, as DNA: TGTGCCAGCAGTGCTATGAACACTGAAGCTTTCTTT. This translates into CASSAMNTEAFF.